Shown below are 20 T cell receptor beta chains from a single sample sequenced in a study of control samples from healthy donors and cancer patients (dated by TCRdb to the early 2020s). Library creation used the immunoSEQ multiplex PCR assay. TCRdb provides this immuneACCESS table in a form limited to in-frame rearrangements. Some clones are lacking; in checked studies, under half of them reflect an unresolved V gene, and why the rest are absent is not known. This sample comprises 90,000 to 100,000 clones, over 60% of them detected only once. The ten largest clones take up more than 9% of the sample. Sequencing was done on a sample of blood. These receptors were taken from a woman in her thirties in good health.

This clone is a singleton in its sample. This sequence joins TRBV7-2 and TRBJ2-2; 9 nucleotides match TRBD2. V lost 5 bases and J lost 6; bases outside the gene matches: 10. This CDR3 has 16 residues. Germline assignment: CDR1 SGHTA and CDR2 FQGNSA. Here the CDR3 DNA reads TGTGCCAGCAGCCCTGTAGCGGGGGTGATAGCCGGGGAGCTGTTTTTT. It yields the protein CASSPVAGVIAGELFF.

The chain employs TRBV2 and TRBJ2-3; TRBD2 matches at 10 bases. The V gene's germline CDR1 is SNHLY and CDR2 FYNNEI. V was pared by 5 bases and J by 3 bases, with 20 bases of the junction left unmatched. The CDR3 has 20 residues. CDR3 residues: CASSPRLSGGAKGRTDTQYF. As DNA, the CDR3 is TGTGCCAGCAGTCCCCGACTGAGCGGGGGGGCGAAGGGACGGACAGATACGCAGTATTTT. Complete variable domain (other parts from reference TRBV2 and TRBJ2-3): EPEVTQTPSHQVTQMGQEVILRCVPISNHLYFYWYRQILGQKVEFLVSFYNNEISEKSEIFDDQFSVERPDGSNFTLKIRSTKLEDSAMYFCASSPRLSGGAKGRTDTQYFGPGTRLTVL.

The CDR3 here is CASSVAQGLRGSYTF. CDR3 bases: TGTGCCAGCAGCGTAGCTCAGGGACTAAGGGGGAGCTACACCTTC. The V and J genes are TRBV9 and TRBJ1-2; TRBD1 might be the D (6 bases). Trimming cost V 0 bases and J 9 bases, with 18 bases left between them. The length of the CDR3 is 15 residues. Germline V gives CDR1 SGDLS, CDR2 YYNGEE.

A remark on this clone: Other DNA sequences in the sample encode the same CDR3. This sequence joins TRBV5-8 and TRBJ1-2, with D possibly matching TRBD1 (5 bases). V lost 4 bases and J lost 4, with 14 bases in between. The CDR3 runs 14 residues. CDR1 SGHTS and CDR2 YDEGEE come from the germline V gene. The CDR3 bases are TGTGCCAGCAGCCTCACGGGGCTCGGCTATGGCTACACCTTC. This gives the protein CASSLTGLGYGYTF.

The chain has TRBV11-2 and TRBJ2-1; 9 bases map to TRBD2. Trimming took 5 bases from V and 4 from J; bases not matched to a gene: 6. Germline V CDR1 and CDR2: SGHAT, FQNNGV. This CDR3 comprises 15 residues. The CDR3 loop is CASSEGTSPYNEQFF. The DNA for the CDR3 is TGTGCCAGCAGCGAGGGGACTAGCCCTTACAATGAGCAGTTCTTC.

The chain employs TRBV20-1 and TRBJ2-1, with D maybe TRBD1 (6 bases). The CDR3 runs to 11 residues. V gave up 3 bases and J gave up 14 bases, with 14 bases separating them. Germline CDR1 DFQATT, CDR2 SNEGSKA (reference sequence). CDR3 loop: CSASDRSEEFF. The CDR3 nucleotides read TGCAGTGCTAGCGACAGGTCCGAGGAGTTCTTC.

This chain links TRBV7-2 with TRBJ2-7; 8 bases are a match to TRBD1. V was pared by 3 bases and J by 4 bases, with 11 bases of the junction left unmatched. Germline assignment: CDR1 SGHTA and CDR2 FQGNSA. The CDR3 totals 16 residues. The CDR3, as DNA: TGTGCCAGCAGCTTCACCGACGGGACAGGACCTTACGAGCAGTACTTC. Translated, it gives CASSFTDGTGPYEQYF.

The V gene is TRBV2, the J gene TRBJ2-7, with 8 bases fitting TRBD2. The CDR3 sequence is 14 residues long. Trimming took 6 bases from V and 5 from J; bases not matched to a gene: 9. Per germline, CDR1 SNHLY and CDR2 FYNNEI. CDR3 loop: CASRTGTSLHEQYF. Written as DNA, the CDR3 is TGTGCCAGCAGAACCGGGACTAGTCTCCACGAGCAGTACTTC.

This sequence joins TRBV3-1 (or the pseudogene TRBV3-2) and TRBJ1-1; TRBD1 agrees at 10 bases. Trimming took 1 base from V and 4 from J; bases not matched to a gene: 0. The CDR3 extends over 14 amino acids. CDR1 and CDR2 from the germline V gene are LGHDT and YNNKEL (reference sequence). CDR3 coding DNA: TGTGCCAGCAGCCAAGGACAGGGGGCCACTGAAGCTTTCTTT. This gives the protein CASSQGQGATEAFF.

The chain uses TRBV12-5 and TRBJ1-3; possible D gene TRBD1, 5 bases. In germline, CDR1 is LGHNT, CDR2 FRNRAP. The length of the CDR3 is 13 residues. The germline V and J ends were trimmed by 5 bases and 2 bases, with 7 bases remaining between them. CDR3 in DNA: TGTGCTAGTGGTGGCAGGGCTGGAAACACCATATATTTT. Its protein product is CASGGRAGNTIYF.

V gene TRBV10-3 combines with J gene TRBJ1-5; TRBD1 is a possible D gene (6 bases). Per germline, CDR1 ENHRY and CDR2 SYGVKD. Trimming pared 10 bases from V and 1 base from J, leaving 14 bases between. This CDR3 spans 14 amino acids. Here the CDR3 DNA reads TGTGCCACCCGGGGGCTTGCGAGCAATCAGCCCCAGCATTTT. Its translation is CATRGLASNQPQHF.

This sequence joins TRBV3-1 (or the pseudogene TRBV3-2) and TRBJ2-1; 9 bases are a match to TRBD1. Germline CDR1 LGHDT, CDR2 YNNKEL (reference sequence). Trimming took 0 bases from V and 6 from J; bases not matched to a gene: 9. The CDR3 length is 17 residues. The CDR3 loop reads CASSQEIGTGFGNEQFF. CDR3 sequence (DNA): TGTGCCAGCAGCCAAGAGATTGGGACAGGGTTCGGCAATGAGCAGTTCTTC.

V and J are TRBV10-1 and TRBJ2-7; D ambiguous. Looked up from germline, CDR1 is WNHNN and CDR2 is SYGVQD (reference sequence). This CDR3 spans 13 amino acids. V was cut by 4 bases and J by 7 bases, with 14 bases left in between. The chain's CDR3 is CASSVTARGEQYF. DNA for the CDR3: TGCGCCAGCAGTGTGACCGCCAGAGGTGAGCAGTACTTC.

J is TRBJ2-3 and V is TRBV5-6, with 12 bases lining up with TRBD2. The CDR3 contains 17 residues. Germline V CDR1 and CDR2: SGHDT, YYEEEE. The V gene end was trimmed by 0 bases and the J gene end by 6 bases; junction bases not matched to a gene: 8. CDR3 amino acids: CASSLDGLAGLQDTQYF. The CDR3 nucleotides read TGTGCCAGCAGCTTGGACGGACTAGCGGGGCTACAGGATACGCAGTATTTT.

The chain joins TRBV6-2 or TRBV6-3 to TRBJ1-2; D not certain. Trimming shortened V by 0 bases and J by 0 bases, and 11 bases separated the two germline ends. The CDR3 totals 16 residues. The germline CDR1 and CDR2 sequences are MNHEY and SVGEGT. CDR3 in DNA: TGTGCCAGCAGTTACTCGATTACGCTGACTAACTATGGCTACACCTTC. Translation: CASSYSITLTNYGYTF.

Only one count was recorded for this clone. The rearrangement links TRBV9 to TRBJ2-2; D ambiguous. Germline V gene lookup returns CDR1 SGDLS and CDR2 YYNGEE. The length of the CDR3 is 14 residues. V was clipped by 3 bases and J by 6 bases, with 12 bases between them. The CDR3 protein is CASSATGEAGELFF. The CDR3 bases are TGTGCCAGCAGCGCTACTGGCGAGGCCGGGGAGCTGTTTTTT.

This chain links TRBV2 with TRBJ1-1; possible D gene TRBD1, 5 bases. From germline, CDR1 is SNHLY and CDR2 FYNNEI. The CDR3 spans 13 residues. V was shortened by 8 bases and J by 1 base, with 11 bases between the two germline ends. DNA for the CDR3: TGTGCCAGCTCCTGGGACCCGAACACTGAAGCTTTCTTT. It codes for CASSWDPNTEAFF.

This sequence joins TRBV19 and TRBJ1-5; D unclear. CDR1 and CDR2 (germline): LNHDA, SQIVND (reference sequence). V dropped 5 bases and J dropped 5 bases, with 10 bases sitting between them. The CDR3 totals 13 residues. The CDR3 region is CASSRAVHQPQHF. For the CDR3, the DNA is TGTGCCAGTAGTCGGGCAGTCCATCAGCCCCAGCATTTT.

V is TRBV9 and J is TRBJ2-5; D gene ambiguous. Germline CDR1 is SGDLS and CDR2 is YYNGEE. Between the trimmed V and J ends, which lost 6 bases and 3 bases, there was a span of 15 bases. The length of the CDR3 is 14 residues. The CDR3 sequence is CASTPPHGEETQYF. The CDR3 DNA sequence: TGTGCCAGCACCCCTCCCCACGGTGAAGAGACCCAGTACTTC.

The chain carries TRBV15 and TRBJ2-1, with 10 bases fitting TRBD2. V lost 1 base and J lost 9; bases outside the gene matches: 12. The CDR3 is 17 residues long. In germline, CDR1 is LNHNV, CDR2 YYDKDF (reference sequence). CDR3 sequence reads: CATSRGRTSGVFSEQFF. CDR3 nucleotides: TGTGCCACCAGCAGAGGGAGAACTAGCGGGGTGTTCAGTGAGCAGTTCTTC.